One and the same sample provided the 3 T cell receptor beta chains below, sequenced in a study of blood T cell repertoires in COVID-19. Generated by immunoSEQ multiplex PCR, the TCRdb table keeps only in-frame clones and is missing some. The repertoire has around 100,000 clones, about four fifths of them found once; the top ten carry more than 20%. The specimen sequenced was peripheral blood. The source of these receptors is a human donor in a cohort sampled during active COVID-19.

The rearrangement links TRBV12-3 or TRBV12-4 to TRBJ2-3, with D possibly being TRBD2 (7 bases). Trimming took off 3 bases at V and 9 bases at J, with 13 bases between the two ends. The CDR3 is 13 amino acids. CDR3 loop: CASSFRGARTQYF. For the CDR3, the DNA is TGTGCCAGCAGTTTTCGGGGGGCCCGGACGCAGTATTTT.

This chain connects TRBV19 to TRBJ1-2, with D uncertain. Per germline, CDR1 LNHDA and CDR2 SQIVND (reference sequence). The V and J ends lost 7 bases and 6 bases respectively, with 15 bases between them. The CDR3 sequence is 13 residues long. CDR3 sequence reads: CASTPRGRHGYTF. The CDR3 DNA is TGTGCCAGTACCCCCCGAGGGAGGCATGGCTACACCTTC.

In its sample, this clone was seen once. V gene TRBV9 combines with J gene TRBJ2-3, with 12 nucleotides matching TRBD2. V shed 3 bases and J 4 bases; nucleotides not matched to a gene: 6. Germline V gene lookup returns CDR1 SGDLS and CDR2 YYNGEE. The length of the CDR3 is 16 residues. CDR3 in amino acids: CASSAELAGGSDTQYF. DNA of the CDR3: TGTGCCAGCAGCGCAGAACTAGCGGGGGGATCAGATACGCAGTATTTT.